These 2 T cell receptor beta chains were sequenced from one sample in a study of blood T cell repertoires in COVID-19. Produced via immunoSEQ multiplex PCR; TCRdb's table is partial and in-frame only. The data show about 280,000 clones, 89% seen once. The specimen was peripheral blood. These receptors all stem from a middle-aged man with acute or convalescent COVID-19.

The CDR3 region has the DNA TGCGCCAGCAGCGCTACCGGACAGGATAATGAAAAACTGTTTTTT. Protein: CASSATGQDNEKLFF. The rearrangement uses TRBV5-1 and TRBJ1-4; TRBD1 matches at 7 bases. The CDR3 sequence is 15 residues long. The V and J ends lost 4 bases and 4 bases, in that order; junction bases with no gene match: 7. Germline CDR1 reads SGHRS; CDR2 reads YFSETQ.

The gene calls are TRBV5-1 and TRBJ2-7, with 8 positions matching TRBD1. The germline V gene has CDR1 SGHRS and CDR2 YFSETQ. This CDR3 spans 16 amino acids. Trimming removed 0 bases from V and 5 bases from J; junction bases left unmatched: 10. The CDR3 sequence: CASSLGMNDRGDEQYF. DNA of the CDR3: TGCGCCAGCAGCTTGGGCATGAACGACAGGGGCGACGAGCAGTACTTC.